The 5 T cell receptor beta chains given below trace back to one sample, sequenced in a study of blood T cell repertoires in COVID-19. TCRdb's copy holds only in-frame clones and misses some; the assay was immunoSEQ multiplex PCR. Seen here are 92,000 or so clones, roughly 78% observed once, and the top ten hold approximately 14%. The specimen sequenced was peripheral blood. These receptors were collected from a woman older than 75 with acute or convalescent COVID-19.

This clone turned up a few times. The rearrangement uses TRBV29-1 and TRBJ1-6; no clear D. V was clipped by 6 bases and J by 7 bases, with 16 bases between them. The germline gives CDR1 SQVTM, CDR2 ANQGSEA. The CDR3 contains 14 residues. The CDR3 DNA reads as TGCAGCGTGCGCCTCCCGGGAGAAAATTCACCCCTCCACTTT. Protein sequence: CSVRLPGENSPLHF.

The J gene is TRBJ1-4, the V gene TRBV7-8; TRBD1 agrees at 9 bases. Germline V gives CDR1 SGHVS, CDR2 FQNEAQ. CDR3 length: 14 residues. With V trimmed by 5 bases and J by 9 bases, 7 bases remained unmatched. CDR3 in amino acids: CASSLRDRDQKLFF. In DNA form, the CDR3 reads TGTGCCAGCAGCCTCCGGGACAGGGACCAAAAACTGTTTTTT.

J is TRBJ1-1 and V is TRBV20-1, with D possibly matching TRBD1 (6 bases). The CDR3 runs to 11 residues. The ends were cut back, 2 bases at V and 8 bases at J, with 9 bases in the middle. Per the germline V gene, CDR1 is DFQATT and CDR2 is SNEGSKA (reference sequence). As DNA, the CDR3 is TGCAGTGCTAGACACAGGGAGGAAGCTTTCTTT. It codes for CSARHREEAFF.

The chain uses TRBV5-1 and TRBJ1-1; 9 bases agree with TRBD1. CDR1 and CDR2 from the germline V gene are SGHRS and YFSETQ. J was trimmed by 6 bases and V by 5 bases; bases with no gene match: 5. The CDR3 totals 13 residues. The CDR3 DNA is TGCGCCAGCAGGGAAACAGGGGGCGCTGAAGCTTTCTTT. Protein sequence: CASRETGGAEAFF.

This sequence joins TRBV25-1 and TRBJ2-3; weak D call: TRBD2 (6 bases). Germline values: CDR1 MGHDK, CDR2 SYGVNS. V gave up 5 bases and J gave up 2 bases, with 17 bases separating them. CDR3 size: 16 residues. The CDR3 region is CASSLLGTGVTDTQYF. For the CDR3, the DNA is TGTGCCAGCAGTCTACTAGGGACGGGGGTCACAGATACGCAGTATTTT.